A selection of T cell receptor beta chains follows, all from one sample in a study of regulatory T cells in long-lasting Graves disease. TCRdb processed the multiplex PCR reads anew with MiXCR; each CDR3 protein has one entry. The table records about 400,000 distinct CDR3 sequences, 15% of them present only once. Separately, the same data were catalogued under a study of T cells in Graves' hyperthyroidism and ophthalmopathy.

The starting material was peripheral blood mononuclear cells (PBMCs), obtained at new diagnosis, from a patient treated with antithyroid drugs. The receptor set was obtained from a woman in her forties with Graves disease. Each CDR3 is given without its conserved first and last residue. The D gene is left open where the match is weak.

v_call	j_call	d_call	cdr3_aa
TRBV28	TRBJ2-7	TRBD1	ASSQRTTGNEQY
TRBV4-1	TRBJ2-3	NA	ASSLRVGSTDTQY
TRBV9	TRBJ2-5	TRBD2	ASSVGASGSTQETQY
TRBV10-3	TRBJ2-7	NA	AISVAANSYEQY
TRBV10-3	TRBJ2-7	TRBD2	AIREVGGGPDEQY
TRBV14	TRBJ1-1	TRBD1	ASSLTQGALNTEAF
TRBV7-2	TRBJ2-7	TRBD2	ASSFLASGTYEQY
TRBV24-1	TRBJ2-1	TRBD1	ATSAKGTGGNEQF
TRBV12-3/TRBV12-4	TRBJ2-2	TRBD2	ASSPRLAGGSANTGELF
TRBV12-3/TRBV12-4	TRBJ2-3	NA	ASSWTDSTQY
TRBV5-5	TRBJ2-5	NA	ACSWTYATQY
TRBV6-1	TRBJ2-5	TRBD1	ASSRDEEDRGREETQY
TRBV15	TRBJ2-5	TRBD2	ATSRDQRLAGVGGETQY
TRBV20-1	TRBJ1-6	TRBD1	SAPGGHNSPLH
TRBV15	TRBJ2-1	NA	ATSRDVVTSYNEQF
TRBV7-6	TRBJ2-1	NA	ASSLWAQAPDEQF
TRBV10-2	TRBJ2-1	NA	ASKRDGNEQF
TRBV6-1	TRBJ2-1	NA	ASSVRTASSYNEQF
TRBV5-1	TRBJ2-7	NA	ASSLRHGTYEQY
TRBV12-3/TRBV12-4	TRBJ2-1	TRBD2	ASSHTKTSGSRNEQF
TRBV2	TRBJ2-5	TRBD2	ASSDLRTSGSLWETQY
TRBV28	TRBJ2-2	NA	ASSFSGGHSTGELF
TRBV20-1	TRBJ2-7	NA	SASLWGVTYEQY
TRBV6-1	TRBJ2-3	TRBD1	ASSKGQEISPYTDTQY
TRBV20-1	TRBJ2-7	NA	SARDSRGYEQY
TRBV12-3/TRBV12-4	TRBJ2-7	NA	ASSPSVTSYEQY
TRBV3-1	TRBJ2-7	NA	ASSPSAGLVYEQY
TRBV12-3/TRBV12-4	TRBJ2-5	NA	ASRPRDGETQY
TRBV20-1	TRBJ1-2	TRBD1	SAREDRANYGYT
TRBV12-3/TRBV12-4	TRBJ1-1	TRBD1	ASSSRGRFYSAEAF
TRBV10-2	TRBJ1-1	NA	ASRPGSTEAF
TRBV6-1	TRBJ1-6	TRBD1	ASSVTEGAGSPLH
TRBV20-1	TRBJ1-5	NA	SARDMTGGQPQH
TRBV7-9	TRBJ2-7	NA	ASSFWTPAGLQQY
TRBV7-6	TRBJ2-7	TRBD1	ASSYRQGGLYEQY
TRBV14	TRBJ1-4	NA	ASSQAGLPWGEKLF
TRBV19	TRBJ1-1	TRBD1	ASSIGRGRVNTEAF
TRBV28	TRBJ2-7	TRBD1	ASSSLGPGGQGSSYEQY
TRBV6-1	TRBJ1-4	NA	AGSRGRREKLF
TRBV2	TRBJ2-7	TRBD1	ASGRTGGYEQY
TRBV28	TRBJ1-5	NA	ASTPIWSRQPQH
TRBV29-1	TRBJ1-2	TRBD1	SVEGGRGQGLDGYT
TRBV29-1	TRBJ2-1	NA	SVEGKF
TRBV5-1	TRBJ1-5	NA	ASSFWGGFNQPQH
TRBV28	TRBJ1-2	TRBD1	ASTYGTGGDGYT
TRBV27	TRBJ2-2	TRBD2	ASSKAGVSPNTGELF
TRBV28	TRBJ2-1	NA	ASSLRQGLVNEQF
TRBV7-3	TRBJ2-1	NA	ASSPRPGAEQF
TRBV6-5	TRBJ2-2	TRBD2	ASSYSGTSGSVQTGELF
TRBV12-3/TRBV12-4	TRBJ1-1	NA	ASSWRNEAF
TRBV7-2	TRBJ2-1	NA	ASSLLLLGWEQYNEQF
TRBV10-2	TRBJ2-7	TRBD2	ASSEASGLTYEQY
TRBV28	TRBJ2-5	TRBD2	ASSSLAGAAWETQY
TRBV10-3	TRBJ2-3	NA	AISVRDPTDTQY